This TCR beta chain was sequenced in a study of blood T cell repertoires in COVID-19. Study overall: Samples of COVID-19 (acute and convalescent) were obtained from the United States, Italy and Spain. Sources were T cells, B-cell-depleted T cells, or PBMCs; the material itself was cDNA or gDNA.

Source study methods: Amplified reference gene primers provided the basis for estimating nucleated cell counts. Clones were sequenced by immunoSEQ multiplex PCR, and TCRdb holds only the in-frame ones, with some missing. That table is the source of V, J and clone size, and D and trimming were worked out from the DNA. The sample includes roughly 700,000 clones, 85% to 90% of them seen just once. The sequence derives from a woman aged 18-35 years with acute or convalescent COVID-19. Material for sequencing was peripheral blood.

DNA for the CDR3: TGTGCCAGCAGCTCCACTAGCGGGGGGCGGCCCCAGTACTTC. As protein: CASSSTSGGRPQYF. V and J are TRBV7-2 and TRBJ2-5; 12 bases align to TRBD2. This CDR3 has 14 residues. CDR1 and CDR2 (germline): SGHTA, FQGNSA. V shed 4 bases and J 9 bases; nucleotides not matched to a gene: 6.